The clone carrying this T cell receptor beta chain was seen a single time. The sample belongs to a study of T cells in localized non-small cell lung cancer. TCRdb's table, derived via immunoSEQ multiplex PCR, lists solely in-frame clones and lacks some. The table includes over a thousand clones, around 34% detected once. Germline V gene sequence: CDR1 LNHNV, CDR2 YYDKDF (reference sequence). The CDR3 extends over 15 amino acids. The V end lost 5 bases, the J end lost 6 bases, and 16 bases lay between the germline ends. The V gene is TRBV15, the J gene TRBJ1-4, with TRBD1 as a possible D gene (5 bases). The sample was normal lung tissue next to the tumor, taken before any cancer treatment. This TCR was recovered from a woman aged 40 to 75 with stage I lung adenocarcinoma. The CDR3 spells CATSEHGAPDEKLFF. DNA for the CDR3: TGTGCCACCAGCGAACATGGGGCGCCGGATGAAAAACTGTTTTTT.